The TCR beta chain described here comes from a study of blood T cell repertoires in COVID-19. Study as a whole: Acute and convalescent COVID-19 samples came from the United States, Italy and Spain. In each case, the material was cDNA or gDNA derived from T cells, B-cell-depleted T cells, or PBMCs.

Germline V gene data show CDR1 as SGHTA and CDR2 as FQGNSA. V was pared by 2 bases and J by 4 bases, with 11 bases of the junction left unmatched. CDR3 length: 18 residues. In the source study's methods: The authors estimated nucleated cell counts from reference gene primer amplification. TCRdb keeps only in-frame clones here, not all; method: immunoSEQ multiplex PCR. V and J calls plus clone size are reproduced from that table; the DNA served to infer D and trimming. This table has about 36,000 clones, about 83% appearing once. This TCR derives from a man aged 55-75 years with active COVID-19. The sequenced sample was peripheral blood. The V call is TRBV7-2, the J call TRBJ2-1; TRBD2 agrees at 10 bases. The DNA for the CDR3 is TGTGCCAGCAGCTTAACCCTAGCGGGGGTCCGGATATACAATGAGCAGTTCTTC. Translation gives CASSLTLAGVRIYNEQFF.